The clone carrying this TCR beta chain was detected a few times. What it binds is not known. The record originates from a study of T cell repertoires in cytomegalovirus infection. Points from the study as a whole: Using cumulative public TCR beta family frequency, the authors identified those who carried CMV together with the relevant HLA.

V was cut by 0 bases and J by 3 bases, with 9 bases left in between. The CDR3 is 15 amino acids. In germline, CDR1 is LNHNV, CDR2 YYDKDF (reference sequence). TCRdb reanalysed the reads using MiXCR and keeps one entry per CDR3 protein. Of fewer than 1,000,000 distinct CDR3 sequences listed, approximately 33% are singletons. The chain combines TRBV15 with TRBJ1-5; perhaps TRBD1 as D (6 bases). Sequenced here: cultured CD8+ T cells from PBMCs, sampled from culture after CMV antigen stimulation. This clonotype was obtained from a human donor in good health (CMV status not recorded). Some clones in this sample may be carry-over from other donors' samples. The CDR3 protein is CATSRDRGVNQPQHF. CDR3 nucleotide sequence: TGTGCCACCAGCAGAGACAGGGGTGTCAATCAGCCCCAGCATTTT. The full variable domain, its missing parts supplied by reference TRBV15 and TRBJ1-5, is DAMVIQNPRYQVTQFGKPVTLSCSQTLNHNVMYWYQQKSSQAPKLLFHYYDKDFNNEADTPDNFQSRRPNTSFCFLDIRSPGLGDTAMYLCATSRDRGVNQPQHFGDGTRLSIL.